The text below deals with one T cell receptor (beta chain). Trimming cost V 2 bases and J 3 bases, with 13 bases left between them. The germline V gene has CDR1 MNHNS and CDR2 SASEGT. The CDR3 has 15 residues. These data are taken from a study of T cell changes during pregnancy in multiple sclerosis. Sequencing used immunoSEQ multiplex PCR; TCRdb keeps in-frame clones, though not all of them. The data hold around 70,000 clones, with roughly 92% observed a single time. This chain uses TRBV6-1 with TRBJ1-2; possible D gene TRBD1, 6 bases. The sequencing used peripheral blood, collected before pregnancy. This TCR came from a female donor with multiple sclerosis, enrolled in a pregnancy study. The CDR3 DNA sequence: TGTGCCAGCAGTGAATTCTCAGGGGCACACTATGGCTACACCTTC. It codes for CASSEFSGAHYGYTF.